The present T cell receptor beta chain was sequenced within a study of cytomegalovirus exposure and HLA in healthy donors (dated by TCRdb to 2016 to 2017). Background for the entire study: An earlier analysis of 587 of the donors reported 250 to 350 Gb of sequence data and 100 million to 130 million unique TCR beta sequences from some 180 million T cells. An early release covering about 600 HLA-typed donors comprised about 300 gigabases of sequencing data and tens of millions of unique TCR sequences. Of the roughly 410 genotyped donors, 81% were placed in the genetic ancestry cluster associated with self-reported Caucasian donors. The study aimed to test whether cataloging public T cell receptors could reveal signatures of past pathogen exposure. Using immunosequencing, the study profiled T cell repertoires from some 670 subjects and related those repertoires to cytomegalovirus serostatus. In addition to the first cohort of 650 to 800 subjects, a separate validation cohort of over 90 different subjects was used. To predict cytomegalovirus infection status, the study combined high-throughput TCR immunosequencing, statistical association of individual TCRs with disease status, and machine learning. A later analysis re-examined previously published TCR beta repertoires from more than 550 donors and added high-resolution HLA genotyping to investigate patterns of TCR occurrence. Rather than using new phenotypic data, the later analysis identified candidate immune exposures from TCR beta sequences and from how often those sequences occurred across donors. An earlier analysis of several hundred of the donors used high-throughput TCR beta sequencing to judge whether each TCR beta V gene segment behaved as functional or pseudogenic. Donor age, sex, ethnicity and CMV serostatus were collected together with the repertoire data. A later genetic analysis used genome-wide SNP genotypes for about 60% of the 666 donors, treating that subset as a discovery cohort. All discovery cohort repertoires had been generated using a single sequencing platform. Both class I and class II loci were covered by HLA typing, at four-digit resolution. Typing coverage differed by locus: A, B, C, DRB1 and DQB1 were typed in roughly 629-630 donors, DQA1 in 500 to 550, DPA1 in 600 to 610, and DPB1 in 400 to 490. Because of strong linkage in the cohort, roughly five DR-DQ haplotypes were treated as single units for association and clustering. On average, 235,054 unique TCR beta nucleotide sequences were sequenced per donor among some 420 genotyped donors of the cohort, with roughly 19% of those sequences being non-productive. Overall study outcomes, separate from this receptor: Strong co-occurrence of HLA alleles, especially DR and DQ, made assigning TCR associations to individual alleles difficult. The authors suggested that the approach could potentially be extended to other disease states and immunological phenotypes. The earlier analysis of 587 of the donors excluded 15 to 20 rarely observed V segments, including chromosome 9 orphons, because counts were too low. A further reported finding was that TCR beta sequences accurately predicted the HLA-A and HLA-B alleles for most subjects in the first cohort. Correlated functional status among segregating V segments might be attributable to linkage disequilibrium, but an unknown experimental factor could not be ruled out. A later analysis associated approximately 17,000 TCR beta sequences with specific HLA alleles at a false discovery rate of 0.05. A later analysis found that HLA-associated TCR beta chains were more clonally expanded and had lower generation probabilities than equally common non-associated chains. Compared with the 666-donor mean, donors in an Asian-associated ancestry cluster had fewer N-insertions in productive TCRs, according to a later genetic analysis. Most TCR sequences were seen in very few donors, while some public TCRs were found in many individuals. The study gave a list of about 170 TCR beta chains associated with cytomegalovirus. A later analysis found that most CMV-associated TCR beta chains appeared HLA-restricted, with HLA associations seemingly driven largely by CMV exposure. A later analysis found that TCR association rates varied across HLA loci, with DRB1 alleles showing the most associated TCRs and HLA-C alleles the fewest. Because HLA typing was missing for some donors at each locus, association tests included only the typed subset. The only immune exposure information available for the cohort was CMV serostatus. Several of the top co-occurrence clusters appeared to be linked to parvovirus B19, influenza, CMV and Epstein-Barr virus, according to a later analysis. In both the original and validation cohorts, the classifier was reported to diagnose cytomegalovirus status with high specificity and sensitivity. Because the 87-base-pair reads could not distinguish some IMGT-functional V segments, including TRBV6-2 and TRBV6-3, those segments were excluded. Only TCR beta chains were sequenced in this cohort, and the absence of alpha or paired-chain data limited detectable features. In an earlier analysis of under 600 of the donors, most TCR beta V segments were observed in productive rearrangements about 87% or about 30% of the time, broadly matching IMGT annotations. The presence/absence analyses assumed that sequencing depth was roughly uniform across donors, and that assumption may not be true. A few of the identified cytomegalovirus-associated TCR beta chains were confirmed in vitro to be specific for cytomegalovirus antigens. In a later genetic analysis, a missense DCLRE1C variant was associated with V-gene and J-gene trimming of TCR beta chains, and the association was replicated in an independent cohort. The sequencing pipeline was judged likely to have produced a cluster of highly shared sequence variants as a technical artifact.

As regards this clone: Its antigen target is currently unknown. Base qualities were left out, and no much larger clone turns up one base away.

Libraries were constructed by the immunoSEQ multiplex PCR assay. For the multiplex PCR, a mixture combining 60 forward primers for TCR Vbeta segments and 13 reverse primers for TCR Jbeta segments was used. Amplification of the CDR3 region of rearranged TCR beta genes was performed with a multiplex PCR assay on genomic DNA. On the Illumina HiSeq System, the amplified TCR beta libraries were sequenced as 87-base-pair reads. For the original study's pipeline: A later analysis counted some 80 million unique TCR beta chains across the 700 or so repertoires, and roughly 10 million of these chains were shared by at least two donors. Raw reads were error-corrected and collapsed into unique sequences with a nearest-neighbor algorithm that merged closely related sequences to remove PCR and sequencing errors. CDR3 sequences were aligned to IMGT reference sequences to assign V, D and J gene segments. Each retained sequence needed at least a six-nucleotide match to both a V gene segment and a J gene segment. A rearrangement was called productive if the CDR3 had no stop codons and remained in frame with V and J, and every other rearrangement was called non-productive. CDR3 was defined by IMGT convention, running from the second conserved V-encoded cysteine to the conserved J-encoded phenylalanine. The earlier analysis of fewer than 700 of the donors excluded sequences that lacked an unambiguous match to a single V gene segment. An earlier analysis of a few hundred of the donors classified V segments as functional when productive rearrangements were above 56.7% and as segregating when the standard deviation between donors was above 5%. To diagnose cytomegalovirus status from the catalog of TCR beta chain sequences, a statistical classification framework was built. V and J gene assignment, in a later analysis, came from comparing TCR nucleotide sequences with IMGT/GENE-DB human TR gene sequences. In a later analysis, CDR3 sequences and most-parsimonious VDJ recombination scenarios were assigned using the TCRdist pipeline. In a later analysis, every TCR beta chain was defined by the combination of its CDR3 amino acid sequence and its V-gene family, and reads without a unique V-gene family were dropped. A later analysis removed 500 to 600 highly shared, low-generation-probability nucleotide sequences to deal with suspected cross-contamination and a sequencing artifact. For each public chain, a later analysis derived a clonal expansion index from normalized ranks of inferred template counts within each repertoire. Generation probabilities in a later analysis came from a VDJ recombination model fitted to out-of-frame rearrangements, and those results were checked against IGoR. Hypergeometric tests were used in a later analysis to score TCR-TCR, TCR-HLA and TCR-CMV co-occurrence, with a repertoire-size bias correction applied to the TCR pairs. In a later analysis, false discovery rates were estimated by permuting HLA or CMV assignments 20 times. In a later analysis, co-occurring TCRs were grouped with DBSCAN, and TCRdist sequence similarity was added when clustering was performed within HLA-allele-positive subsets. For co-occurrence clustering, repertoires with fewer than 30,000 or more than 120,000 public chains were excluded, along with roughly 5 repertoires with anomalous nucleotide sharing. TCRdb obtained this table from immuneACCESS and retained in-frame rearrangements with V and J assigned. These tables miss some clones; where compared with another copy, unresolved V genes account for less than half of the shortfall, and the remainder is unexplained. V, J and clone size are those of that table, while D and trimming were read from the DNA. Here the sample has about 110,000 clones; around 75% occur a single time. 2% to 2.5% of the sample comes from the top ten.

The cohort consisted of hundreds of healthy bone marrow donors. At the time of sampling, every cohort member was nominally healthy, though immune exposures that went unrecorded were likely present. The donor tested CMV seronegative and was one of the 352 seronegative cohort members. Each donor provided a peripheral blood sample, and peripheral blood mononuclear cells were used for TCR beta sequencing. Genomic DNA was extracted from the blood cell samples with the Qiagen DNeasy Blood Extraction Kit. Compared with germline, V lacks 2 bases and J lacks 5 bases; bases without a gene match: 8. Per the germline V gene (reference sequence), GTSNPN is the CDR1 and SVGIG is the CDR2. Its CDR3 holds 14 amino acids, cysteine through phenylalanine. The read is trimmed to its CDR3 DNA, 42 bases read in frame from base 1.

The receptor comes from a man aged 30 to 39 in good health and CMV-seronegative. The sample comprised PBMCs. Here the chain combines TRBV30 and TRBJ2-5; 7 central bases correspond to TRBD2. The encoded CDR3 is CAWSLGGGGETQYF. In nucleotides, the sequence is TGTGCCTGGAGTCTTGGGGGGGGAGGGGAGACCCAGTACTTC.